The clone carrying this T cell receptor beta chain occurred once. Clones were read by immunoSEQ multiplex PCR, and TCRdb kept only the in-frame ones, dropping some. The repertoire holds under 300,000 clones, with roughly 91% as singletons. There are 15 residues in the CDR3. The germline V gene has CDR1 MDHEN and CDR2 SYDVKM. The V and J ends lost 3 bases and 2 bases respectively, with 12 bases between them. The sample belongs to a study of blood T cell repertoires in COVID-19. This clonotype was sampled from an older woman in a cohort exposed to, infected with or recovered from COVID-19 (not recorded which). Sequenced: PBMCs or T cells enriched from blood (not recorded which). The V gene is TRBV28, the J gene TRBJ2-3, with D perhaps TRBD1 (5 bases). The chain's CDR3 is CASSFDAGNTDTQYF. The CDR3 DNA reads TGTGCCAGCAGTTTTGATGCAGGGAACACAGATACGCAGTATTTT.